This T cell receptor beta chain was identified during a study of molecular identifiers for immune sequencing clone quantification (dated by TCRdb to 2016 to 2019). For the study in its entirety: For a replicate experiment, RNA from roughly 20,000 or 100,000 naive CD8 T cells was divided into five aliquots, and four of the five aliquots were sequenced. The study was a methods study using CD8 T cells to benchmark molecular-identifier clustering-based TCR repertoire sequencing (MIDCIRS) and TCR RNA copy counting. The research as a whole found: Modeling estimated 3 to 3.5 recovered TCR RNA copies per cell, compared with approximately 10 by digital PCR, which implies roughly 27% capture efficiency. In CMV-specific effector cells, over 97% of molecules were held by clones above 20 RNA copies, whereas under 1% of molecules were held by such clones in naive cells. Spiked-in Jurkat TCR RNA equal to a single cell's worth was reported to be detectable even within 1,100,000 naive CD8 T cells. Naive libraries contained spiked-in Jurkat TCR RNA (approximately 10 copies' worth), which is not part of the donor repertoire. When barcode sub-clustering was left out, chimeric consensus sequences inflated TCR diversity, with chimeras reaching as high as 47%. The sizes of highly expanded clones could end up underestimated when identical TCR molecules share a barcode.

The library was built by means of PCR. Sequencing used a NextSeq 500. Preparation of bulk TCR libraries followed a previously described approach, with the TCR primers listed in Table S5. The Qiagen AllPrep DNA/RNA kit was used to purify total RNA. Before analysis, reads from multiple sequencing runs of one library were combined. As for how the authors treated the data: Reads were retained only if the reads had an exact TCR constant sequence, and the retained reads were trimmed to 150 nt and grouped according to their 12-nt molecular barcodes. Reads within each barcode group were sub-clustered using a 15% Levenshtein threshold, and quality-weighted consensus sequences were constructed for each RNA molecule. Non-functional sequences were excluded, and lower-count sequences lying one edit away from another sequence were also excluded. Based on fitting two negative binomial distributions, any barcode sub-cluster with under 20% of the maximum read count was discarded. TCRdb reanalyzed the raw reads on its own, using fastp at Q25 for trimming and MiXCR for clone calling, and kept in-frame beta chains. Every CDR3 protein is listed once, alongside the most common genes and DNA of its rows. Clone size and V and J calls follow TCRdb, not the original study. Recorded for this sample are 85,000 to 100,000 distinct CDR3 sequences; roughly 24% of them occurred a single time. The ten largest clones take up 0.94% of the sample.

Naive CD8 T cell libraries were made from roughly 21,000 to 960,000 sorted cells using 10%, 30% or 50% of purified RNA. Naive CD8 T cells were FACS-sorted as CD8+CD4-CCR7+CD45RA+ on a BD FACSAria II into RLT Plus buffer. To test detection sensitivity, Jurkat RNA equal to 9 to 10 TCR copies was added to samples of about 17,000-1,100,000 naive CD8 T cells. Enrichment of CD8 T cells was performed with RosetteSep CD8+ T Cell Enrichment Cocktail and Ficoll-Paque, after which ACK red cell lysis was carried out. About this clonotype: The clone's antigen remains unknown. The record has no base qualities; no much larger clone is one base away.

The CDR3 runs 13 residues from the cysteine to the phenylalanine. Only the CDR3 part of the read is kept: 39 bases, read in frame from the first base. V lost 1 base and J lost 4 bases; the stretch between them is 7 bases long. Per the germline V gene, WSHSY is the CDR1 and SAAADI is the CDR2. The sequence was collected from a human donor in good health. Some libraries in this study had Jurkat cell RNA spiked in. The rearrangement joined TRBV10-2 to TRBJ1-2; the D gene assignment is ambiguous. The sample taken for sequencing was naive CD8+ T cells from blood, with Jurkat cell RNA spiked in. The cell subset or site tag for this specimen amounts to: FACS-sorted CD8+CD4-CCR7+CD45RA+ naive T cells. The CDR3 sequence is CASSEWETYGYTF. The DNA reads TGCGCCAGCAGTGAGTGGGAGACCTATGGCTACACCTTC.